Following are 8 T cell receptor beta chains from one sample sequenced in a study of cytomegalovirus exposure and HLA in healthy donors. 13 Jbeta primers and 60 Vbeta primers were used for the PCR. The data were produced by immunoSEQ multiplex PCR, yet TCRdb's version contains in-frame clones alone and is incomplete. This repertoire includes around 140,000 clones. Material for sequencing was PBMCs. Receptors were obtained from a middle-aged woman in good health and CMV-seronegative.

V gene TRBV5-1 combines with J gene TRBJ1-4; 7 bases agree with TRBD1. Per the germline V gene, CDR1 is SGHRS and CDR2 is YFSETQ. The CDR3 sequence is 15 residues long. Germline trimming cut 3 bases from V and 4 bases from J; bases unmatched to any gene: 6. In DNA form, the CDR3 reads TGCGCCAGCAGCTCATCGGGACAGCATAATGAAAAACTGTTTTTT. Its translation: CASSSSGQHNEKLFF.

DNA of the CDR3: TGTGCCAGCAGTGAGGGACAGGGCACCGGGGAGCTGTTTTTT. Encoded protein: CASSEGQGTGELFF. The rearrangement uses TRBV27 and TRBJ2-2; 9 bases are a match to TRBD1. The CDR3 is 14 residues long. The V gene end was trimmed by 5 bases and the J gene end by 4 bases; junction bases not matched to a gene: 2. CDR1 is MNHEY, CDR2 SMNVEV, per germline (reference sequence).

The chain joins TRBV9 to TRBJ2-7; perhaps TRBD2 as D (6 bases). The CDR3 has 13 amino acids. Germline CDR1 reads SGDLS; CDR2 reads YYNGEE. V dropped 3 bases and J dropped 6 bases, with 13 bases sitting between them. CDR3 region: CASSGGDHGEQYF. The CDR3 DNA reads as TGTGCCAGCAGCGGGGGGGATCATGGCGAGCAGTACTTC. Using reference TRBV9 and TRBJ2-7 for the parts outside the CDR3, the full variable domain is DSGVTQTPKHLITATGQRVTLRCSPRSGDLSVYWYQQSLDQGLQFLIQYYNGEERAKGNILERFSAQQFPDLHSELNLSSLELGDSALYFCASSGGDHGEQYFGPGTRLTVT.

V is TRBV19 and J is TRBJ2-7; TRBD2 matches 7 bases. V dropped 2 bases and J dropped 7; count of bases not matched to a gene: 8. The CDR3 sequence is 14 residues long. Germline V gene data show CDR1 as LNHDA and CDR2 as SQIVND (reference sequence). For the CDR3, the DNA is TGTGCCAGTAGTATACGGGTAGTAGCGGGTGAGCAGTACTTC. Protein sequence: CASSIRVVAGEQYF.

The V and J genes are TRBV5-1 and TRBJ1-2, with TRBD1 as a possible D gene (6 bases). Looked up from germline, CDR1 is SGHRS and CDR2 is YFSETQ. The CDR3 extends over 11 amino acids. Trimming left V 5 bases short and J 8 bases short, with 10 bases between. The chain's CDR3 is CASSPGAGYTF. The CDR3 bases are TGCGCCAGCAGTCCAGGGGCCGGCTACACCTTC.

V usage is TRBV29-1 and J usage is TRBJ1-4; 8 nucleotides agree with TRBD1. Germline assignment: CDR1 SQVTM and CDR2 ANQGSEA. Germline trimming cut 7 bases from V and 7 bases from J; bases unmatched to any gene: 14. This CDR3 comprises 15 residues. CDR3 protein: CSGIPTGQGFEKLFF. The CDR3 region has the DNA TGCAGCGGCATTCCGACAGGACAGGGCTTTGAAAAACTGTTTTTT.

The V and J genes are TRBV5-1 and TRBJ2-7; D is perhaps TRBD2 (5 bases). Trimming removed 4 bases at V and 3 bases at J, with 14 bases between. The germline V gene has CDR1 SGHRS and CDR2 YFSETQ. This CDR3 has 14 residues. CDR3 DNA sequence: TGCGCCAGCAGCCCCGAGGGTGGCGGCTACGAGCAGTACGTC. It specifies CASSPEGGGYEQYV.

The V and J genes are TRBV7-8 and TRBJ2-7; 10 bases align to TRBD1. V dropped 3 bases and J dropped 3; count of bases not matched to a gene: 5. Germline V gives CDR1 SGHVS, CDR2 FQNEAQ. There are 15 residues in the CDR3. CDR3 bases: TGTGCCAGCAGCTTGGACAGGGGGAACGACTACGAGCAGTACGTC. It codes for CASSLDRGNDYEQYV.